What follows are 21 T cell receptor beta chains derived from one specimen sequenced in a study of beta chain features in type 1 diabetes listed by TCRdb under 2018. The library was prepared using the immunoSEQ multiplex PCR assay. The entire isolated RNA was reverse transcribed using the High Capacity cDNA Reverse Transcription Kit, and thus expressed TCRB transcripts were sequenced. TCRdb limited this immuneACCESS table to in-frame rearrangements with V and J called. A share of clones is missing; checked studies link under half to unresolved V genes, and the rest is unexplained. Present in this sample are almost 350,000 clones, around 8% of which were seen just once. Of the sample, 0.44% falls within the top ten clones. What was sequenced was central memory CD4+ T cells from blood. These receptors all come from a woman aged 18 to 35 in good health.

This clone appeared a few times. Here the CDR3 reads CASSFDPHNEQFF. CDR3 DNA: TGCGCCAGCAGCTTTGACCCCCACAATGAGCAGTTCTTC. The rearrangement uses TRBV5-1 and TRBJ2-1, with unresolved D. V was shortened by 2 bases and J by 5 bases, with 8 bases between the two germline ends. CDR1 is SGHRS and CDR2 is YFSETQ in the germline V gene. The CDR3 is 13 amino acids.

The rearrangement joins TRBV27 to TRBJ2-5; D is unresolved. Trimming left V 3 bases short and J 5 bases short, with 13 bases between. Germline CDR1 is MNHEY and CDR2 is SMNVEV (reference sequence). The CDR3 is 14 residues long. The CDR3 loop is CASSFDTTGETQYF. The CDR3 DNA sequence: TGTGCCAGCAGTTTCGACACGACTGGGGAGACCCAGTACTTC.

The chain couples TRBV28 to TRBJ2-4; D unresolved. V lost 1 base and J lost 5, with 15 bases in between. The length of the CDR3 is 16 residues. Germline V gene data show CDR1 as MDHEN and CDR2 as SYDVKM. This CDR3 reads CASSLSGSYLENIQYF. CDR3 DNA sequence: TGTGCCAGCAGTTTATCGGGTAGCTACTTGGAAAACATTCAGTACTTC.

The chain recombines TRBV6-1 with TRBJ2-3, with D unclear. The CDR3 has 14 residues. V gave up 8 bases and J gave up 0 bases, with 12 bases separating them. CDR1 is MNHNS, CDR2 SASEGT, per germline. The CDR3 sequence is CASRPTWSTDTQYF. In nucleotides, the CDR3 is TGTGCCAGCCGCCCCACCTGGAGCACAGATACGCAGTATTTT.

This clone has more than one count but fewer than ten. J is TRBJ2-7 and V is TRBV9, with TRBD1 matching over 9 bases. The germline CDR1 and CDR2 sequences are SGDLS and YYNGEE. This CDR3 has 15 residues. V lost 1 base to trimming and J lost 6 bases; unmatched junction nucleotides: 8. The CDR3: CASSVSGGQGSEQYF. The CDR3 region has the DNA TGTGCCAGCAGCGTATCTGGGGGACAGGGAAGCGAGCAGTACTTC.

This clone has more than one count but fewer than ten. This sequence joins TRBV28 and TRBJ2-1; TRBD1 matches 8 bases. CDR1 and CDR2 (germline): MDHEN, SYDVKM. The CDR3 has 16 residues. J was trimmed by 4 bases and V by 3 bases; bases with no gene match: 8. The CDR3, as DNA: TGTGCCAGCAGTTTCAGGACAGGGCCAATTTACAATGAGCAGTTCTTC. Translated: CASSFRTGPIYNEQFF.

This clone was observed a few times. CDR3 residues: CASSIDSGGRTEAFF. In nucleotides, the CDR3 is TGCGCCAGCAGCATTGATTCAGGGGGAAGGACTGAAGCTTTCTTT. The V call is TRBV10-2, the J call TRBJ1-1, with TRBD1 matching 7 bases. This CDR3 has 15 residues. Trimming removed 6 bases from V and 5 bases from J; junction bases left unmatched: 12. The germline V gene has CDR1 WSHSY and CDR2 SAAADI.

The V gene is TRBV7-9, the J gene TRBJ2-1; 10 positions match TRBD2. Germline V CDR1 and CDR2: SEHNR, FQNEAQ (reference sequence). The V and J ends lost 2 bases and 2 bases, in that order; junction bases with no gene match: 3. The CDR3 totals 16 residues. This CDR3 reads CASSLLSGRAYNEQFF. Here the CDR3 DNA reads TGTGCCAGCAGCTTACTCAGCGGGAGGGCCTACAATGAGCAGTTCTTC. The full variable domain, rest sourced from reference TRBV7-9 and TRBJ2-1, is DTGVSQNPRHKITKRGQNVTFRCDPISEHNRLYWYRQTLGQGPEFLTYFQNEAQLEKSRLLSDRFSAERPKGSFSTLEIQRTEQGDSAMYLCASSLLSGRAYNEQFFGPGTRLTVL.

The sample holds a few counts of this clone. The chain has TRBV18 and TRBJ1-2; possibly TRBD1 for D (6 bases). The germline V gene has CDR1 KGHSH and CDR2 LQKENI. V lost 3 bases and J lost 4, with 9 bases in between. The CDR3 is made up of 13 amino acids. CDR3 residues: CASSPDSSYGYTF. The CDR3 region has the DNA TGTGCCAGCTCACCGGACAGTAGCTATGGCTACACCTTC.

In this sample, this clone turned up a few times. This CDR3 reads CASTHHDTDTQYF. The CDR3 DNA reads TGTGCCAGCACACACCACGACACAGATACGCAGTATTTT. The chain is built from TRBV6-1 and TRBJ2-3; unclear D gene. Germline lookup yields CDR1 MNHNS and CDR2 SASEGT. This CDR3 has 13 residues. The V end was cut by 7 bases, the J end by 2 bases, with 10 bases between.

This chain uses TRBV20-1 with TRBJ2-7; D gene uncertain. Trimming removed 3 bases at V and 5 bases at J, with 8 bases between. There are 11 residues in the CDR3. CDR1 DFQATT and CDR2 SNEGSKA come from the germline V gene (reference sequence). DNA of the CDR3: TGCAGTGCTAGTACCGGACACGAGCAGTACTTC. Amino acid sequence: CSASTGHEQYF.

There are a few counts of this clone. The V gene is TRBV9, the J gene TRBJ2-7, with D perhaps TRBD2 (5 bases). The V gene lost 3 bases and the J gene lost 3 bases, with 16 bases spanning the gap. Per the germline V gene, CDR1 is SGDLS and CDR2 is YYNGEE. CDR3 length: 15 residues. The CDR3 here is CASSAAPGSGYEQYF. In nucleotides, the CDR3 is TGTGCCAGCAGCGCCGCCCCGGGGTCTGGCTACGAGCAGTACTTC.

This clone was picked up a small number of times. Other DNA sequences in this specimen translate into the identical CDR3. The rearrangement joins TRBV7-2 to TRBJ2-7; maybe TRBD1 (5 bases). V was trimmed by 1 base and J by 6 bases, leaving 13 bases between them. This CDR3 is 14 amino acids long. Germline V lookup: CDR1 SGHTA, CDR2 FQGNSA. CDR3 amino acids: CASSLDWQGREQYF. CDR3 sequence (DNA): TGTGCCAGCAGCTTAGATTGGCAGGGTCGCGAGCAGTACTTC.

This clone was observed at least ten times. For the CDR3, the DNA is TGTGCCAGCAGCTTCTCCAATCAAGAGACCCAGTACTTC. Amino acid sequence: CASSFSNQETQYF. The rearrangement joins TRBV5-4 to TRBJ2-5, with no clear D. V gave up 2 bases and J gave up 2 bases, with 7 bases separating them. The CDR3 has 13 residues. Germline V CDR1 and CDR2: SGHNT, YYREEE (reference sequence).

The V call is TRBV11-1, the J call TRBJ2-3; no firm D call. This CDR3 has 15 amino acids. Per the germline V gene, CDR1 is SGHAT and CDR2 is FQDESV (reference sequence). V dropped 2 bases and J dropped 6 bases, with 15 bases sitting between them. This chain's CDR3 is CASSLTGFSPDTQYF. The CDR3, as DNA: TGTGCCAGCAGCTTAACGGGCTTCTCCCCGGATACGCAGTATTTT. Variable domain in full (rest from reference TRBV11-1 and TRBJ2-3): EAEVAQSPRYKITEKSQAVAFWCDPISGHATLYWYRQILGQGPELLVQFQDESVVDDSQLPKDRFSAERLKGVDSTLKIQPAELGDSAMYLCASSLTGFSPDTQYFGPGTRLTVL.

CDR3 coding DNA: TGCAGCGCACGGAGACTAGCGGGAGCTACTAGCACAGATACGCAGTATTTT. This translates into CSARRLAGATSTDTQYF. The chain is built from TRBV29-1 and TRBJ2-3; 12 bases map to TRBD2. This CDR3 has 17 residues. The trim removed 7 bases at V and 0 bases at J, leaving 11 bases unmatched. Germline CDR1 reads SQVTM; CDR2 reads ANQGSEA.

The sample holds a few counts of this clone. This chain links TRBV4-3 with TRBJ2-7, with 7 bases matching TRBD1. CDR1 and CDR2 from the germline V gene are LGHNA and YSLEER. J gave up 0 bases and V 3 bases, and 5 bases lay outside the gene matches. The CDR3 extends over 15 amino acids. This CDR3 reads CASSHLQGSSYEQYF. The CDR3 nucleotides read TGCGCCAGCAGCCACTTACAGGGGAGCTCCTACGAGCAGTACTTC.

The chain carries TRBV5-1 and TRBJ2-7, with 10 positions matching TRBD1. The CDR3 length is 15 residues. Germline values: CDR1 SGHRS, CDR2 YFSETQ. J gave up 6 bases and V 4 bases, and 10 bases lay outside the gene matches. CDR3 nucleotide sequence: TGCGCCAGCAGCAATGGACAGGGGGAAGCTCCCGAGCAGTACTTC. Residues: CASSNGQGEAPEQYF. The whole variable domain, remainder taken from reference TRBV5-1 and TRBJ2-7, is KAGVTQTPRYLIKTRGQQVTLSCSPISGHRSVSWYQQTPGQGLQFLFEYFSETQRNKGNFPGRFSGRQFSNSRSEMNVSTLELGDSALYLCASSNGQGEAPEQYFGPGTRLTVT.

The chain combines TRBV18 with TRBJ2-5, with D possibly TRBD1 on 6 matching bases. CDR1 and CDR2 from the germline V gene are KGHSH and LQKENI. Trimming shortened V by 0 bases and J by 5 bases, and 16 bases separated the two germline ends. The CDR3 consists of 16 residues. CDR3 sequence: CASSPPSGVVSETQYF. The CDR3 region has the DNA TGTGCCAGCTCACCACCGTCAGGGGTGGTATCGGAGACCCAGTACTTC.

The V call is TRBV7-9, the J call TRBJ2-7; perhaps TRBD2 as D (6 bases). Looked up from germline, CDR1 is SEHNR and CDR2 is FQNEAQ (reference sequence). The CDR3 length is 15 residues. The V end lost 2 bases, the J end lost 3 bases, and 14 bases lay between the germline ends. Written as DNA, the CDR3 is TGTGCCAGCAGCTTATCATCCGGAGGGCACTACGAGCAGTACTTC. Protein: CASSLSSGGHYEQYF.

In DNA form, the CDR3 reads TGTGCCAGCAGCCGAGGGGTGGGTTACGAGCAGTACTTC. This codes for CASSRGVGYEQYF. The V gene is TRBV2, the J gene TRBJ2-7; D tentatively reads TRBD1 or TRBD2 (5 bases each). This CDR3 is 13 amino acids long. Germline V gives CDR1 SNHLY, CDR2 FYNNEI. Trimming took 6 bases from V and 4 from J, leaving 13 bases between them.